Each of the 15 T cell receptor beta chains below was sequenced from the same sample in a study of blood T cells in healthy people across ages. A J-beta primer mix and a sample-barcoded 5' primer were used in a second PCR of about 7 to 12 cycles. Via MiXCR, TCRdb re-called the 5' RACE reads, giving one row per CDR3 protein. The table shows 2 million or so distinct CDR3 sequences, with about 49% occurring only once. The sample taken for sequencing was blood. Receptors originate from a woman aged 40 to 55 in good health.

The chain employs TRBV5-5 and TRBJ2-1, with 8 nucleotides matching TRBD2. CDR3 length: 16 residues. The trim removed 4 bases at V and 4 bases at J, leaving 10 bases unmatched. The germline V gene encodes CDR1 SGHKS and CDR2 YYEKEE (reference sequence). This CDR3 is CASSRTSPSSYNEQFF. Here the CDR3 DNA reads TGTGCCAGCAGCCGGACTAGCCCGAGCTCTTACAATGAGCAGTTCTTC. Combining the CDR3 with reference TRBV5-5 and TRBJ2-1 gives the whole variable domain DAGVTQSPTHLIKTRGQQVTLRCSPISGHKSVSWYQQVLGQGPQFIFQYYEKEERGRGNFPDRFSARQFPNYSSELNVNALLLGDSALYLCASSRTSPSSYNEQFFGPGTRLTVL.

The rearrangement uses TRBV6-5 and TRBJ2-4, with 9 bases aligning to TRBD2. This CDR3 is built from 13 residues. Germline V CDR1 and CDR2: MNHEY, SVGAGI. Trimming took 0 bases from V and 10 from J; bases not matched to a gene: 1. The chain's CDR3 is CASSYSLAGIQYF. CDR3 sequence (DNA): TGTGCCAGCAGTTACTCCCTAGCGGGGATTCAGTACTTC.

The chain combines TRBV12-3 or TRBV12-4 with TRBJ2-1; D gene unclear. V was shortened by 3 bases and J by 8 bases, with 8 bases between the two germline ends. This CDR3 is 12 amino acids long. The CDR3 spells CASSFPSHEQFF. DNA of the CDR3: TGTGCCAGCAGTTTTCCTAGTCATGAGCAGTTCTTC.

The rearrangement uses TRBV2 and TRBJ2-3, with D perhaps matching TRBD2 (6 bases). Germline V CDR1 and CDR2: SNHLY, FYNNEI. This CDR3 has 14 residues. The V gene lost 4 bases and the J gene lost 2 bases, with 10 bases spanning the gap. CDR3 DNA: TGTGCCAGCAGTGCGCGGGGCACCACAGATACGCAGTATTTT. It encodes CASSARGTTDTQYF.

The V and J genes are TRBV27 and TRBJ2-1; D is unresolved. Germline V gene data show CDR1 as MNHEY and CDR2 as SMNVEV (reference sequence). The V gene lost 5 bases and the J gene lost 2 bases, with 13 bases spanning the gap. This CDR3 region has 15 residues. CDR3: CASSPDVAAYNEQFF. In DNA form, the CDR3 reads TGTGCCAGCAGTCCGGACGTGGCGGCCTACAATGAGCAGTTCTTC.

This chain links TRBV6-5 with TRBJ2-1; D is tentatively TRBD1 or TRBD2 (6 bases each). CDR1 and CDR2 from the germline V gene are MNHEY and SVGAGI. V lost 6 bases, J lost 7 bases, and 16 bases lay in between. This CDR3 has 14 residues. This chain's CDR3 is CASRPRGDRNEQFF. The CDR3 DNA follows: TGTGCCAGCAGGCCTAGGGGGGACCGGAATGAGCAGTTCTTC.

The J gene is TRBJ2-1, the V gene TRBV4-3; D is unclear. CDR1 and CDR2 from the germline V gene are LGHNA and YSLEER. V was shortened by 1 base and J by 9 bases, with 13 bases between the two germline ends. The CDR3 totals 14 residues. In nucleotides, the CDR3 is TGCGCCAGCAGCCAAGTGGGCCCAAACAGTGAGCAGTTCTTC. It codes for CASSQVGPNSEQFF.

DNA for the CDR3: TGTGCCAGCAGCTTAACGGGACTCCGCTCTGGGGCCAACGTCCTGACTTTC. This encodes CASSLTGLRSGANVLTF. V is TRBV11-2 and J is TRBJ2-6, with a tentative D call TRBD2 (6 bases). Trimming cost V 2 bases and J 0 bases, with 11 bases left between them. CDR3 length: 17 residues. The germline V gene has CDR1 SGHAT and CDR2 FQNNGV.

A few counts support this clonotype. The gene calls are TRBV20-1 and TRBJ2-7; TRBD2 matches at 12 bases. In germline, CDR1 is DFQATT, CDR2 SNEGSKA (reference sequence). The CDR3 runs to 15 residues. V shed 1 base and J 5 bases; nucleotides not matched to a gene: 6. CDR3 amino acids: CSARGLAGGMNEQYF. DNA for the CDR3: TGCAGTGCTAGAGGGCTAGCGGGGGGGATGAACGAGCAGTACTTC.

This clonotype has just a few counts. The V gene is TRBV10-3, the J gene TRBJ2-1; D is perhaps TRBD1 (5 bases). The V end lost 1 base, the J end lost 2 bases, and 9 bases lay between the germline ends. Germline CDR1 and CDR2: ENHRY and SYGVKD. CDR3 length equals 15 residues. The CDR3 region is CAISEFQGAYNEQFF. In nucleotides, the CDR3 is TGTGCCATCAGTGAGTTCCAGGGTGCCTACAATGAGCAGTTCTTC.

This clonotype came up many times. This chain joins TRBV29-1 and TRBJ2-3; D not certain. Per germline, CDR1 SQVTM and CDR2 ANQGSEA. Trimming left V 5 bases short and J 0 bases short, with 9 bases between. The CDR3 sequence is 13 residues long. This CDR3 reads CSVPSPSTDTQYF. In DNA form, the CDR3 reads TGCAGCGTTCCGAGCCCTAGCACAGATACGCAGTATTTT.

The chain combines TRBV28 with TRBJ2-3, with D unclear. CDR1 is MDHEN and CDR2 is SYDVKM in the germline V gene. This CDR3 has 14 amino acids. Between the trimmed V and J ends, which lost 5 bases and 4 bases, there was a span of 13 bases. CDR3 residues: CASSNVPVADTQYF. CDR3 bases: TGTGCCAGCAGTAATGTTCCGGTGGCAGATACGCAGTATTTT.

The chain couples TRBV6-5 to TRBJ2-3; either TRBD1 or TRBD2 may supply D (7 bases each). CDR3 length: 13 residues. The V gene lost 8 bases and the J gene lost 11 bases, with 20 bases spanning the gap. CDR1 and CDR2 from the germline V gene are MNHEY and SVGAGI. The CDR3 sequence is CASYRGGGQKQYF. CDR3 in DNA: TGTGCCAGCTACCGGGGAGGGGGACAGAAGCAGTATTTT.

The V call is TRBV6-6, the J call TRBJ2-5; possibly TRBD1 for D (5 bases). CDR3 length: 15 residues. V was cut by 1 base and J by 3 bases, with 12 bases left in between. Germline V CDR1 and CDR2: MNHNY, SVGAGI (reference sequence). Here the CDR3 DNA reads TGTGCCAGCAGTTACTATAACGCAGGGAAAGAGACCCAGTACTTC. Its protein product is CASSYYNAGKETQYF.

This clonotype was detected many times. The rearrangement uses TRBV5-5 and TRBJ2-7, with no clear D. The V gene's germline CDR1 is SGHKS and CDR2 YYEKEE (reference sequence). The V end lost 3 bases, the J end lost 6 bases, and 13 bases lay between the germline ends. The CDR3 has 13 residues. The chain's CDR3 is CASSSMWGGEQYF. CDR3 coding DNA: TGTGCCAGCAGCTCAATGTGGGGTGGCGAGCAGTACTTC.